This T cell receptor (beta chain) was identified during a study of graft-versus-host responses after intestinal transplantation. V lost 2 bases and J 6 bases, leaving 12 bases between the germline ends. Looked up from germline, CDR1 is SGHDT and CDR2 is YYEEEE. This CDR3 contains 14 residues. General study points: Recipient marrow contained GvH clones, some of which appeared first in ileum or blood. Those patients showing graft-donor T cell macrochimerism displayed high graft-versus-host to host-versus-graft clonal ratios in allografts.

A note on this clone: Its antigen is as yet unknown.

Sequenced by immunoSEQ multiplex PCR; TCRdb stores in-frame clones only, minus some. This table has around 100,000 clones, roughly 84% appearing once. The chain uses TRBV5-6 and TRBJ1-5; TRBD1 might be the D (6 bases). Here the sequenced sample was unstimulated CD4+ T cells sorted from spleen or lymph node cells, taken before transplant. The source of this sequence is a human donor who was the organ donor for an intestinal transplant. CDR3 sequence: CASSFRGGAQPQHF. CDR3 DNA: TGTGCCAGCAGCTTTAGGGGGGGGGCTCAGCCCCAGCATTTT.